The rows below give T cell receptor beta chains drawn from one sample of a study of T-cell reconstitution after alpha-beta-depleted transplantation in children. MiXCR, applied by TCRdb to the PCR reads, yields one record per CDR3 protein. The data show about 300,000 distinct CDR3 sequences, around 7.1% seen once. The source was peripheral blood, collected 360 days after TCRalphabeta/CD19-depleted stem cell transplant. The source is a female patient aged 2 to 10 who had a stem cell transplant for Fanconi anemia, so the T cells may come from the graft donor. The conserved cysteine and the conserved F or W are not part of the CDR3 here. A D gene is named only where the DNA matches it firmly.

j_call v_call d_call cdr3_aa
TRBJ2-3 TRBV5-1 TRBD2 ASSLWELAGMHMNTQY
TRBJ2-3 TRBV12-3/TRBV12-4 . ASSGGWGTDTQY
TRBJ1-2 TRBV6-1 TRBD1 ASGSTGLSGGYT
TRBJ2-7 TRBV7-9 TRBD1 ASSFGQGVVYEQY
TRBJ2-5 TRBV3-1 TRBD2 ASSLAGELETQY
TRBJ1-1 TRBV7-9 . ASSLGTSSGAF
TRBJ2-3 TRBV4-3 . ASSPFTGGLDTQY
TRBJ1-2 TRBV6-5 TRBD1 ASSYQTGVRGYT
TRBJ2-5 TRBV30 . AWSPAETQY
TRBJ1-2 TRBV20-1 . SARGPDLGYT
TRBJ2-1 TRBV29-1 . SVESAADLSYNEQF
TRBJ2-7 TRBV20-1 . SARGWPEQY
TRBJ2-5 TRBV18 . ASSPSLPETQY
TRBJ1-2 TRBV4-2 TRBD1 ASSQEKQGAYFGGYT
TRBJ1-1 TRBV3-1 . ASRRAGVRTEAF
TRBJ1-2 TRBV5-5 . ASTNREGYGYT
TRBJ2-7 TRBV12-3/TRBV12-4 . ASSSYYEQY
TRBJ2-1 TRBV7-3 . ASSLKGRSSGNEQF
TRBJ2-3 TRBV20-1 TRBD1 SAGDRGNTDTQY
TRBJ1-2 TRBV5-6 . ASSLVGAPEENYGYT
TRBJ1-2 TRBV5-1 . ASSFGGHYGYT
TRBJ2-5 TRBV5-6 . ASSFRKETQY
TRBJ2-3 TRBV12-3/TRBV12-4 TRBD1 ASRQGAGLSTDTQY
TRBJ2-7 TRBV2 . AIESGGPYEQY
TRBJ2-3 TRBV21-1 . ASSLRLAGAPDTQY
TRBJ1-2 TRBV29-1 . SVEDLYGYT
TRBJ2-7 TRBV20-1 TRBD1 SAKTGAPYEQY
TRBJ2-3 TRBV19 . ARRVPTDTQY
TRBJ2-5 TRBV3-1 . ASSQVRGRRTTQY
TRBJ2-2 TRBV20-1 TRBD2 SARGPGLADTGELF
TRBJ2-3 TRBV14 . ASSPYGLISQY
TRBJ1-3 TRBV12-3/TRBV12-4 . ASRSGETSGNTIY
TRBJ2-5 TRBV13 TRBD2 ASSPLGLAGNRGTQY
TRBJ2-1 TRBV13 TRBD2 ASSLRGMSRYNEQF
TRBJ2-2 TRBV7-9 . ASSYGPGPNTGELF
TRBJ2-5 TRBV5-6 TRBD1 AGLNRGREETQY
TRBJ1-2 TRBV6-5 . ASSPQGPYRERGYT
TRBJ2-7 TRBV7-2 . ASSLSMKIHEQY
TRBJ2-4 TRBV14 . ASSQEAGPKNIQY
TRBJ1-2 TRBV13 TRBD1 ASSWTGDSEYGYT
TRBJ2-3 TRBV5-5 . ASSLVGGGLSDTQY
TRBJ1-2 TRBV12-3/TRBV12-4 . ASSLRTLVYGYT
TRBJ2-5 TRBV12-3/TRBV12-4 TRBD2 ASSFSGSETQY
TRBJ2-7 TRBV7-2 TRBD1 ASSLVGTDLWEQY
TRBJ1-1 TRBV9 . ASSESPGRRTEAF
TRBJ1-1 TRBV6-2/TRBV6-3 . ASSYSGAMIAEAF
TRBJ1-2 TRBV5-6 . ASSLGNKDYGYT
TRBJ2-3 TRBV5-5 . ASSLMNGDRYTDTQY
TRBJ1-2 TRBV4-3 TRBD1 ASSRRTGDYGYT